The 29 T cell receptor beta chains in this list originate from one sample, sequenced in a study of CD8+ T cells in alopecia areata. Once RNA had been extracted, it was reverse transcribed into cDNA to act as the sequencing template. This table comes from immunoSEQ multiplex PCR, and its TCRdb copy is limited to in-frame clones, with some not included. This table has about 150,000 clones, around 60% appearing once. The sequenced sample was CD4+ T cells sorted from blood, obtained at week 0. The receptors derive from a human donor with alopecia areata.

The chain uses TRBV7-2 and TRBJ1-5; D might be TRBD1 (6 bases). V was clipped by 5 bases and J by 6 bases, with 17 bases between them. The CDR3 runs 15 residues. Germline-derived CDR1 and CDR2 are SGHTA and FQGNSA. CDR3 nucleotide sequence: TGTGCCAGCAGCCCCCAGAGGGGGGCGGGTCAGCCCCAGCATTTT. Translation: CASSPQRGAGQPQHF.

V is TRBV5-1 and J is TRBJ2-5; TRBD2 matches at 8 bases. V lost 0 bases, J lost 2 bases, and 3 bases stayed unmatched. The CDR3 contains 15 residues. CDR1 SGHRS and CDR2 YFSETQ come from the germline V gene. The CDR3 loop reads CASSLVPSGQETQYF. CDR3 in DNA: TGCGCCAGCAGCTTGGTCCCTAGCGGGCAAGAGACCCAGTACTTC.

This clone appeared a single time. The V and J genes are TRBV29-1 and TRBJ2-5; D call uncertain. The length of the CDR3 is 14 residues. Looked up from germline, CDR1 is SQVTM and CDR2 is ANQGSEA. V gave up 6 bases and J gave up 3 bases, with 17 bases separating them. The CDR3 nucleotides read TGCAGCGTCCCCCATAAGACCGCCGAAGAGACCCAGTACTTC. As protein: CSVPHKTAEETQYF.

The gene calls are TRBV27 and TRBJ2-7; D is unclear. The V end lost 3 bases, the J end lost 0 bases, and 9 bases lay between the germline ends. The CDR3 consists of 14 residues. Germline values: CDR1 MNHEY, CDR2 SMNVEV (reference sequence). The CDR3: CASSFSQSSYEQYF. The DNA for the CDR3 is TGTGCCAGCAGTTTTTCCCAGAGCTCCTACGAGCAGTACTTC.

The V gene is TRBV30, the J gene TRBJ1-2, with a possible D match to TRBD1 (5 bases). The CDR3 totals 12 residues. Germline loops: CDR1 GTSNPN, CDR2 SVGIG (reference sequence). Trimming stripped 2 bases from V and 7 bases from J, with 11 bases between. The CDR3 sequence is CAWSRGLGGYTF. CDR3 coding DNA: TGTGCCTGGAGTCGGGGACTCGGTGGCTACACCTTC.

The chain couples TRBV11-2 to TRBJ1-2; D remains unclear. Trimming removed 1 base from V and 1 base from J, with 4 bases in between. Germline V gene data show CDR1 as SGHAT and CDR2 as FQNNGV. This CDR3 has 13 residues. The CDR3 loop reads CASSLGLNYGYTF. DNA of the CDR3: TGTGCCAGCAGCTTAGGACTTAACTATGGCTACACCTTC.

In this sample, this clone turned up a few times. V is TRBV4-3 and J is TRBJ1-1; no definite D call. The germline gives CDR1 LGHNA, CDR2 YSLEER. CDR3 length: 14 residues. V shed 0 bases and J shed 1 base, with 6 bases lying between them. The DNA of the CDR3 is TGCGCCAGCAGCCAAGAGGCAGGGAACACTGAAGCTTTCTTT. This sequence encodes CASSQEAGNTEAFF.

A remark on this clone: The sample holds other DNA sequences that translate to the same CDR3. The V gene is TRBV18, the J gene TRBJ2-5; D is unresolved. The length of the CDR3 is 13 residues. Trimming stripped 3 bases from V and 2 bases from J, with 7 bases between. Germline CDR1 is KGHSH and CDR2 is LQKENI. CDR3 sequence (DNA): TGTGCCAGCTCACCGGGAAGACAAGAGACCCAGTACTTC. This translates into CASSPGRQETQYF.

V gene TRBV7-9 combines with J gene TRBJ1-6; unclear D gene. This CDR3 has 14 residues. CDR1 is SEHNR, CDR2 FQNEAQ, per germline (reference sequence). V lost 0 bases and J lost 6, with 6 bases in between. This CDR3 is CASSLAGSNSPLHF. In DNA form, the CDR3 reads TGTGCCAGCAGCTTAGCCGGTAGTAATTCACCCCTCCACTTT.

The chain employs TRBV9 and TRBJ2-3, with D tentatively TRBD2 (6 bases). The CDR3 covers 16 residues. V was trimmed by 4 bases and J by 1 base, leaving 16 bases between them. Germline CDR1 is SGDLS and CDR2 is YYNGEE. The CDR3 sequence is CASSIRGDLGTDTQYF. The DNA for the CDR3 is TGTGCCAGCAGCATCAGAGGGGACTTAGGCACAGATACGCAGTATTTT.

This clone appeared a few times. Other DNA variants within this sample encode the same CDR3. The chain employs TRBV29-1 and TRBJ1-5, with D perhaps TRBD1 (5 bases). Trimming pared 1 base from V and 2 bases from J, leaving 6 bases between. Germline V gives CDR1 SQVTM, CDR2 ANQGSEA. This CDR3 region has 13 residues. The CDR3 protein is CSVEAGGNQPQHF. The CDR3, as DNA: TGCAGCGTTGAAGCGGGGGGCAATCAGCCCCAGCATTTT. The variable domain in full, with the rest retrieved from reference TRBV29-1 and TRBJ1-5, is SAVISQKPSRDICQRGTSLTIQCQVDSQVTMMFWYRQQPGQSLTLIATANQGSEATYESGFVIDKFPISRPNLTFSTLTVSNMSPEDSSIYLCSVEAGGNQPQHFGDGTRLSIL.

The chain combines TRBV7-2 with TRBJ2-7; D possibly uses TRBD1 or TRBD2 (5 bases each). The CDR3 has 15 residues. The V gene's germline CDR1 is SGHTA and CDR2 FQGNSA. V was pared by 4 bases and J by 2 bases, with 15 bases between. The CDR3: CASSSAGTDPYEQYF. CDR3 coding DNA: TGTGCCAGCAGCTCGGCCGGGACCGATCCCTACGAGCAGTACTTC.

The chain links TRBV29-1 to TRBJ2-5, with a weak D call TRBD2 (5 bases). V was clipped by 4 bases and J by 6 bases, with 15 bases between them. The V gene's germline CDR1 is SQVTM and CDR2 ANQGSEA. The CDR3 length is 13 residues. CDR3 DNA sequence: TGCAGCGTTGCGGGAAGGGTGGTGAAGACCCAGTACTTC. This sequence encodes CSVAGRVVKTQYF.

This clone was counted between two and nine times. This sequence joins TRBV4-3 and TRBJ2-6; D is possibly TRBD1 or TRBD2 (6 bases each). V lost 3 bases to trimming and J lost 4 bases, with 13 bases between them. There are 16 residues in the CDR3. Germline lookup yields CDR1 LGHNA and CDR2 YSLEER. CDR3 sequence reads: CASSQQRGAGANVLTF. In DNA, the CDR3 is TGCGCCAGCAGCCAGCAAAGGGGGGCCGGGGCCAACGTCCTGACTTTC.

The chain combines TRBV4-3 with TRBJ2-2, with 10 bases matching TRBD1. The CDR3 is 15 residues long. Looked up from germline, CDR1 is LGHNA and CDR2 is YSLEER. The J segment lost 6 bases and the V segment lost 5 bases, leaving 6 bases of the junction unmatched. CDR3 region: CASSVRTGGSGELFF. The CDR3 region has the DNA TGCGCCAGCAGCGTTCGGACAGGGGGATCCGGGGAGCTGTTTTTT.

V usage is TRBV5-1 and J usage is TRBJ2-1, with D possibly TRBD2 on 6 matching bases. There are 15 residues in the CDR3. Germline-derived CDR1 and CDR2 are SGHRS and YFSETQ. Trimming cost V 4 bases and J 0 bases, with 11 bases left between them. The CDR3 DNA reads as TGCGCCAGCAGCCAGGGACTCACCTCCTACAATGAGCAGTTCTTC. Its protein product is CASSQGLTSYNEQFF. Full variable domain (outside the CDR3, taken from reference TRBV5-1 and TRBJ2-1): KAGVTQTPRYLIKTRGQQVTLSCSPISGHRSVSWYQQTPGQGLQFLFEYFSETQRNKGNFPGRFSGRQFSNSRSEMNVSTLELGDSALYLCASSQGLTSYNEQFFGPGTRLTVL.

This clone appeared once. The gene calls are TRBV7-8 and TRBJ2-5; 8 bases are a match to TRBD2. V dropped 6 bases and J dropped 4; count of bases not matched to a gene: 10. The CDR3 consists of 15 residues. Germline V gene data show CDR1 as SGHVS and CDR2 as FQNEAQ. The CDR3 reads CASSSGKPPRETQYF. Here the CDR3 DNA reads TGTGCCAGCAGTAGCGGGAAACCGCCTCGAGAGACCCAGTACTTC.

V is TRBV27 and J is TRBJ1-1; maybe TRBD1 (5 bases). Germline V gene lookup returns CDR1 MNHEY and CDR2 SMNVEV (reference sequence). The CDR3 runs to 16 residues. V was trimmed by 2 bases and J by 1 base, leaving 14 bases between them. The CDR3: CASSLTSGTANTEAFF. The CDR3 nucleotides read TGTGCCAGCAGTTTAACGTCCGGGACGGCGAACACTGAAGCTTTCTTT.

This sequence joins TRBV27 and TRBJ2-6; no clear D. Germline loops: CDR1 MNHEY, CDR2 SMNVEV (reference sequence). The CDR3 runs to 17 residues. Trimming took off 7 bases at V and 0 bases at J, with 16 bases between the two ends. Here the CDR3 DNA reads TGTGCCAGCAAATTCGGTCTCGGAAGCTCTGGGGCCAACGTCCTGACTTTC. Amino acids: CASKFGLGSSGANVLTF.

V usage is TRBV6-5 and J usage is TRBJ2-3; 7 nucleotides agree with TRBD1. Germline V gene data show CDR1 as MNHEY and CDR2 as SVGAGI. V shed 0 bases and J 1 base; nucleotides not matched to a gene: 1. The CDR3 runs to 15 residues. CDR3 in DNA: TGTGCCAGCAGTTACTCTGACAGGGGCACAGATACGCAGTATTTT. The encoded protein is CASSYSDRGTDTQYF.

The chain has TRBV2 and TRBJ1-2, with D uncertain. The CDR3 totals 13 residues. The V gene's germline CDR1 is SNHLY and CDR2 FYNNEI. V lost 6 bases, J lost 4 bases, and 12 bases lay in between. CDR3 sequence (DNA): TGTGCCAGCAGGCGCACAAATACCTATGGCTACACCTTC. Protein product: CASRRTNTYGYTF.

The chain recombines TRBV30 with TRBJ1-1; D remains unclear. Per the germline V gene, CDR1 is GTSNPN and CDR2 is SVGIG (reference sequence). The CDR3 runs to 13 residues. Trimming left V 2 bases short and J 0 bases short, with 7 bases between. The DNA of the CDR3 is TGTGCCTGGAGTAGGGCCATGAACACTGAAGCTTTCTTT. As protein: CAWSRAMNTEAFF.

This clone was counted between two and nine times. The rearrangement joins TRBV5-1 to TRBJ2-7; D is unclear. The CDR3 contains 12 residues. Trimming stripped 5 bases from V and 1 base from J, with 7 bases between. Germline CDR1 is SGHRS and CDR2 is YFSETQ. CDR3 DNA sequence: TGCGCCAGCAGTACCGGGTCCTACGAGCAGTACTTC. Its protein is CASSTGSYEQYF.

V and J are TRBV30 and TRBJ2-6, with D perhaps TRBD2 (7 bases). The CDR3 is made up of 17 amino acids. V shed 5 bases and J shed 0 bases, with 17 bases lying between them. Per the germline V gene, CDR1 is GTSNPN and CDR2 is SVGIG (reference sequence). CDR3 sequence: CAWARGGGRSGANVLTF. The CDR3 nucleotides read TGTGCCTGGGCCAGGGGCGGGGGACGCTCTGGGGCCAACGTCCTGACTTTC.

The chain carries TRBV4-2 and TRBJ2-5; 7 bases line up with TRBD1. Trimming removed 5 bases from V and 4 bases from J; junction bases left unmatched: 10. CDR3 length equals 15 residues. CDR1 is LGHNA and CDR2 is YNFKEQ in the germline V gene. CDR3 loop: CASSFEGALRETQYF. CDR3 in DNA: TGTGCCAGCAGCTTCGAGGGGGCCCTCCGAGAGACCCAGTACTTC.

This clone was counted a single time. The chain recombines TRBV5-4 with TRBJ1-6, with D maybe TRBD1 (6 bases). With 1 base removed from V and 7 bases from J, the gap between germline ends came to 12 bases. CDR1 and CDR2 from the germline V gene are SGHNT and YYREEE (reference sequence). CDR3 length: 15 residues. The CDR3 spells CASSLNQGSNSPLHF. The CDR3 coding sequence is TGTGCCAGCAGCTTGAACCAGGGGTCAAATTCACCCCTCCACTTT.

The rearrangement joins TRBV5-1 to TRBJ1-1, with 11 nucleotides matching TRBD1. V was clipped by 4 bases and J by 0 bases; unmatched bases: 2. This CDR3 comprises 15 residues. Germline CDR1 and CDR2: SGHRS and YFSETQ. The CDR3 coding sequence is TGCGCCAGCAGCGGGACAGGGGGAATGAACACTGAAGCTTTCTTT. The encoded protein is CASSGTGGMNTEAFF.

The chain couples TRBV30 to TRBJ1-6, with D maybe TRBD1 (6 bases). V was trimmed by 3 bases and J by 9 bases, leaving 15 bases between them. CDR3 length: 14 residues. Germline V gives CDR1 GTSNPN, CDR2 SVGIG (reference sequence). The CDR3 spells CAWSPGTLGSPLHF. The CDR3 DNA reads TGTGCCTGGAGCCCCGGGACATTGGGTTCACCCCTCCACTTT.

DNA of the CDR3: TGTGCCAGCAGTGGACAGGGCACGTACGAGCAGTACTTC. As protein: CASSGQGTYEQYF. The chain links TRBV14 to TRBJ2-7; the match to TRBD1 covers 8 bases. CDR1 is SGHDN, CDR2 FVKESK, per germline. The junction had 5 bases not matched to a gene; V was cut back by 6 bases and J by 4 bases. The CDR3 sequence is 13 residues long. The whole variable domain, remainder taken from reference TRBV14 and TRBJ2-7, is EAGVTQFPSHSVIEKGQTVTLRCDPISGHDNLYWYRRVMGKEIKFLLHFVKESKQDESGMPNNRFLAERTGGTYSTLKVQPAELEDSGVYFCASSGQGTYEQYFGPGTRLTVT.